Each of the 16 T cell receptor beta chains below was sequenced from the same sample in a study of blood T cells in healthy people across ages. The second PCR ran roughly 6 to 12 cycles with a sample-barcoded 5' primer and J-beta primers. MiXCR, run by TCRdb on the 5' RACE reads, gives a single entry per CDR3 protein. The sample carries over 1,300,000 distinct CDR3 sequences, approximately 60% recorded once. The specimen was blood. These receptors were collected from a man in his late teens or twenties in good health.

The rearrangement links TRBV4-1 to TRBJ2-7, with D possibly being TRBD1 or TRBD2 (5 bases each). From germline, CDR1 is MGHRA and CDR2 YSYEKL. The V and J ends lost 2 bases and 0 bases respectively, with 20 bases between them. The CDR3 length is 18 residues. CDR3 DNA: TGCGCCAGCAGCCAATCCATTACCGGGACGGTCCTCTCCTACGAGCAGTACTTC. This gives the protein CASSQSITGTVLSYEQYF.

The genes are TRBV4-3 and TRBJ1-2; weak D call: TRBD1 (5 bases). The ends were cut back, 4 bases at V and 6 bases at J, with 21 bases in the middle. This CDR3 is built from 16 residues. Germline CDR1 and CDR2: LGHNA and YSLEER. The CDR3 region has the DNA TGCGCCAGCAGCCCGTACAGTGGGAGGGGAAGGGATGGCTACACCTTC. As protein: CASSPYSGRGRDGYTF.

This clonotype occurred a few times. This chain links TRBV6-6 with TRBJ1-2; 10 nucleotides match TRBD1. The CDR3 is 13 amino acids. V trimming: 6 bases; J trimming: 8 bases; junction bases outside the gene matches: 6. Germline CDR1 is MNHNY and CDR2 is SVGAGI (reference sequence). The CDR3 region is CASRGGTGDGYTF. CDR3 DNA: TGTGCCAGCAGGGGAGGGACAGGGGACGGCTACACCTTC.

The rearrangement joins TRBV20-1 to TRBJ2-3; TRBD1 matches 7 bases. Trimming removed 4 bases from V and 2 bases from J; junction bases left unmatched: 6. The germline gives CDR1 DFQATT, CDR2 SNEGSKA (reference sequence). This CDR3 contains 14 residues. The DNA for the CDR3 is TGCAGTGCTAAATCGGGACAGCTCACAGATACGCAGTATTTT. It translates to CSAKSGQLTDTQYF.

V is TRBV12-3 or TRBV12-4 and J is TRBJ1-1; D gene uncertain. This CDR3 region has 13 residues. Trimming cost V 8 bases and J 8 bases, with 18 bases left between them. As DNA, the CDR3 is TGTGCCAGCGGACCTCGAGGGCAGATAGAAGCTTTCTTT. This sequence encodes CASGPRGQIEAFF.

The chain combines TRBV24-1 with TRBJ2-7; the D gene is possibly TRBD1 (5 bases). This CDR3 spans 13 amino acids. The germline V gene encodes CDR1 KGHDR and CDR2 SFDVKD. V was trimmed by 4 bases and J by 5 bases, leaving 11 bases between them. The CDR3 spells CATSDPSRDEQYF. The CDR3 region has the DNA TGTGCCACCAGTGACCCCTCCAGGGACGAGCAGTACTTC.

CDR3 residues: CASSLGHGTNQPQHF. The CDR3 region has the DNA TGTGCCAGCAGCTTAGGGCATGGTACTAATCAGCCCCAGCATTTT. The V and J genes are TRBV11-2 and TRBJ1-5; D remains unclear. V lost 1 base and J 4 bases, leaving 11 bases between the germline ends. This CDR3 spans 15 amino acids. Germline V gene sequence: CDR1 SGHAT, CDR2 FQNNGV.

This chain joins TRBV21-1 and TRBJ2-4. TRBV21-1 is labeled a pseudogene. This CDR3 has 17 amino acids. The CDR3 nucleotides read TGTGCCAGCAGCAAAGCCGGGTATGGCTTGCCCAAAAACATTCAGTACTTC. Translating it yields CASSKAGYGLPKNIQYF.

Worth noting for this clonotype: Just one base apart from a much larger clone, this may be a read error. The gene calls are TRBV27 and TRBJ2-1; 7 nucleotides match TRBD1. This CDR3 comprises 13 residues. CDR1 MNHEY and CDR2 SMNVEV come from the germline V gene (reference sequence). The V gene end was trimmed by 9 bases and the J gene end by 5 bases; junction bases not matched to a gene: 7. The CDR3 sequence is CARGTEGDNEQFF. For the CDR3, the DNA is TGTGCCAGAGGGACAGAGGGCGACAATGAGCAGTTCTTC.

The rearrangement uses TRBV11-2 and TRBJ2-1; 8 bases line up with TRBD2. The CDR3 has 16 amino acids. The V segment lost 2 bases and the J segment 7 bases; nucleotides outside the gene matches: 10. CDR1 SGHAT and CDR2 FQNNGV come from the germline V gene. The CDR3 sequence is CASSLISGREGNEQFF. For the CDR3, the DNA is TGTGCCAGCAGCTTAATATCCGGGAGGGAGGGTAATGAGCAGTTCTTC.

The chain recombines TRBV29-1 with TRBJ2-7, with D possibly being TRBD1 (5 bases). Germline V lookup: CDR1 SQVTM, CDR2 ANQGSEA. V was shortened by 4 bases and J by 2 bases, with 15 bases between the two germline ends. The CDR3 runs to 14 residues. The CDR3 sequence is CSVVVAGLTYEQYF. The CDR3 DNA follows: TGCAGCGTTGTGGTCGCAGGGCTGACCTACGAGCAGTACTTC.

The chain carries TRBV6-5 and TRBJ1-5; 10 bases align to TRBD1. V trimming: 6 bases; J trimming: 1 base; junction bases outside the gene matches: 6. The CDR3 sequence is 16 residues long. Per germline, CDR1 MNHEY and CDR2 SVGAGI. This CDR3 reads CASRTTGGGSNQPQHF. In nucleotides, the CDR3 is TGTGCCAGCAGGACGACAGGGGGCGGGAGCAATCAGCCCCAGCATTTT.

In this sample, this clonotype turned up a few times. The gene calls are TRBV6-6 and TRBJ1-4, with 9 positions matching TRBD1. After removal of 5 bases from V and 0 bases from J, the junction contained 7 bases not matched to a gene. Germline V gene sequence: CDR1 MNHNY, CDR2 SVGAGI (reference sequence). This CDR3 has 17 amino acids. The CDR3 DNA follows: TGTGCCAGCAGTCGACAGGGGGTTTCTGCAACTAATGAAAAACTGTTTTTT. Its protein is CASSRQGVSATNEKLFF.

The chain couples TRBV4-3 to TRBJ2-6, with no clear D. Trimming pared 3 bases from V and 0 bases from J, leaving 3 bases between. Germline V gene sequence: CDR1 LGHNA, CDR2 YSLEER. The CDR3 is 14 residues long. The CDR3 loop is CASSQASGANVLTF. DNA for the CDR3: TGCGCCAGCAGCCAGGCCTCTGGGGCCAACGTCCTGACTTTC.

The chain uses TRBV6-6 and TRBJ2-4; tentative D call: TRBD2 (6 bases). The DNA end lines up better with TRBJ2-7; the J call may be wrong. The CDR3 spans 14 residues. CDR1 is MNHNY, CDR2 SVGAGI, per germline (reference sequence). CDR3 coding DNA: TGTGCCAGCAGTTTTAGGCGGGACCCCTACGAGCAGTACTTC. Translating it yields CASSFRRDPYEQYF.

This clonotype appeared a few times. The chain carries TRBV27 and TRBJ2-5; D gene ambiguous. Trimming removed 2 bases from V and 0 bases from J, with 7 bases in between. Germline-derived CDR1 and CDR2 are MNHEY and SMNVEV (reference sequence). The CDR3 is made up of 14 amino acids. Written as DNA, the CDR3 is TGTGCCAGCAGTTTAGGGTACCACCAAGAGACCCAGTACTTC. Its translation: CASSLGYHQETQYF.